The following is a TCR beta chain sequence with its context. What it binds is not known. The PCR had 60 Vbeta and 13 Jbeta primers. In the original workflow: The count from a later analysis was about 80 million unique TCR beta chains, some 12 million of them shared. The repertoire was sequenced with immunoSEQ multiplex PCR; TCRdb's copy has only in-frame clones and lacks some. Clone size and the V and J calls come from that table; the DNA yielded D and trimming. The sample holds over 150,000 clones, about 76% seen once. Germline CDR1 and CDR2: LNHDA and SQIVND (reference sequence). This CDR3 comprises 13 residues. Trimming took off 4 bases at V and 4 bases at J, with 8 bases between the two ends. The data are from a study of cytomegalovirus exposure and HLA in healthy donors. Whole-study results and caveats: Presence/absence analyses supposed approximately even sequencing depth among donors. CMV serostatus alone was available as immune exposure information.

This chain uses TRBV19 with TRBJ1-5; D uncertain. This TCR was recovered from a male donor in good health and CMV-seropositive. The sample was PBMCs. The CDR3 bases are TGTGCCAGTAGTACCAGGCAAAATCAGCCCCAGCATTTT. Its protein product is CASSTRQNQPQHF.